This TCR beta chain is drawn from a study of regulatory T cells in long-lasting Graves disease. Study in general: New Graves' disease cases had less than 3 months of antithyroid drugs.

Study-level findings and limits: Having few samples may have compromised the accuracy.

In building TCR beta libraries, iRepertoire HTBI primers were used together with Arm-PCR of CDR3 regions. Via MiXCR, TCRdb re-called the multiplex PCR reads, giving one row per CDR3 protein. The sample holds roughly 610,000 distinct CDR3 sequences, roughly a sixth seen once. Documented time point: newly diagnosed GD, antithyroid drugs for less than 3 months. Generation of the TCR library employed RNA extracted from PBMCs. Deletions cut 1 base from V and 15 bases from J, with 10 bases between. The CDR3 loop spans 11 amino acids. Germline CDR1 and CDR2: SGHNT and YENEEA. The sample holds many counts of this clonotype. The antigen is not known. This sample also belongs to another study, concerning T cells in Graves' hyperthyroidism and ophthalmopathy.

The TCR comes from a man aged 18 to 35 with Graves disease. This sequence joins TRBV11-3 and TRBJ2-1; tentatively, D is TRBD2 (5 bases). Sequenced material: peripheral blood mononuclear cells (PBMCs), taken at new diagnosis, from a patient treated with antithyroid drugs. The CDR3 is CASSLGPEVFF. The CDR3 DNA reads as TGTGCCAGCAGCTTAGGTCCGGAGGTGTTCTTC.